The 11 T cell receptor beta chains given below trace back to one sample, sequenced in a study of regulatory T cells in long-lasting Graves disease. Arm-PCR with iRepertoire HTBI primers amplified the CDR3 regions for these TCR beta libraries. TCRdb reprocessed the multiplex PCR reads via MiXCR and lists one record per CDR3 protein. This sample has 450,000 or so distinct CDR3 sequences; less than 25% occur once, and the top ten carry about an eighth. Time point denoted: persistent/refractory GD, antithyroid drugs over 5 years with positive TRAb. Isolated PBMC RNA provided the starting material for the TCR library. Source: peripheral blood mononuclear cells (PBMCs), taken when the disease was refractory, from a patient treated with antithyroid drugs. These receptors came from a female donor with Graves disease.

In its sample, this clonotype was seen many times. The CDR3 coding sequence is TGTGCCAGCAATAACCAACCCGGCGGAGACTATGGCTACACCTTC. This codes for CASNNQPGGDYGYTF. This chain joins TRBV6-1 and TRBJ1-2; D is uncertain. The V end lost 7 bases, the J end lost 3 bases, and 18 bases lay between the germline ends. Germline V gives CDR1 MNHNS, CDR2 SASEGT. The CDR3 runs to 15 residues.

The chain links TRBV29-1 to TRBJ2-1, with D possibly being TRBD2 (6 bases). V was trimmed by 4 bases and J by 5 bases, leaving 12 bases between them. This CDR3 has 13 residues. CDR1 SQVTM and CDR2 ANQGSEA come from the germline V gene. DNA for the CDR3: TGCAGCGTTGGTAGCGGACTTCACAATGAGCAGTTCTTC. Its protein product is CSVGSGLHNEQFF.

This clonotype was counted ten times or more. The chain is built from TRBV6-1 and TRBJ2-7; D ambiguous. The CDR3 has 14 residues. Looked up from germline, CDR1 is MNHNS and CDR2 is SASEGT. Between the trimmed V and J ends, which lost 0 bases and 0 bases, there was a span of 6 bases. This CDR3 reads CASSEAQNSYEQYF. Written as DNA, the CDR3 is TGTGCCAGCAGTGAAGCGCAAAACTCCTACGAGCAGTACTTC.

This clonotype was seen at least ten times. This sequence joins TRBV6-5 and TRBJ2-7; D is unclear. The CDR3 is 15 residues long. Germline CDR1 is MNHEY and CDR2 is SVGAGI. The germline V and J ends were trimmed by 1 base and 5 bases, with 15 bases remaining between them. The CDR3 nucleotides are TGTGCCAGCAGTTACTTCGGTTCAACCGGAGACGAGCAGTACTTC. Amino acid sequence: CASSYFGSTGDEQYF.

The chain links TRBV19 to TRBJ1-1, with a tentative D call TRBD1 (6 bases). Germline loops: CDR1 LNHDA, CDR2 SQIVND (reference sequence). With 5 bases removed from V and 1 base from J, the gap between germline ends came to 14 bases. The length of the CDR3 is 15 residues. The CDR3 protein is CASSPRQAPNTEAFF. CDR3 DNA sequence: TGTGCCAGTAGTCCGCGACAGGCTCCGAACACTGAAGCTTTCTTT.

The chain employs TRBV5-1 and TRBJ1-2; D gene unclear. Deletions cut 5 bases from V and 4 bases from J, with 12 bases between. This CDR3 has 13 residues. Germline CDR1 reads SGHRS; CDR2 reads YFSETQ. CDR3 residues: CASRPAEFYGYTF. Here the CDR3 DNA reads TGCGCCAGCAGACCCGCGGAGTTCTATGGCTACACCTTC. The whole variable domain, filled in from reference TRBV5-1 and TRBJ1-2, reads KAGVTQTPRYLIKTRGQQVTLSCSPISGHRSVSWYQQTPGQGLQFLFEYFSETQRNKGNFPGRFSGRQFSNSRSEMNVSTLELGDSALYLCASRPAEFYGYTFGSGTRLTVV.

Comments on this clonotype: This may come from a read error, since a much larger clone is one base off. The V call is TRBV7-2, the J call TRBJ2-5; 7 nucleotides line up with TRBD2. The V gene's germline CDR1 is SGHTA and CDR2 FQGNSA. The CDR3 runs 16 residues. CDR3 amino acids: CASSLVGGASQGTQYF. As DNA, the CDR3 is TGTGCCAGCAGCTTAGTGGGAGGGGCGAGCCAAGGGACCCAGTACTTC.

This clonotype was seen only a few times. The J gene is TRBJ2-7, the V gene TRBV7-2, with D possibly called TRBD1 or TRBD2 (6 bases each). The CDR3 is 13 amino acids. V was shortened by 4 bases and J by 4 bases, with 11 bases between the two germline ends. CDR1 and CDR2 from the germline V gene are SGHTA and FQGNSA. The CDR3 loop reads CASSSGGLYEQYF. DNA of the CDR3: TGTGCCAGCAGCTCCGGGGGCCTTTACGAGCAGTACTTC.

This chain links TRBV18 with TRBJ2-7; D gene uncertain. The V and J ends lost 3 bases and 4 bases respectively, with 7 bases between them. The CDR3 has 12 amino acids. Germline CDR1 is KGHSH and CDR2 is LQKENI. The CDR3 bases are TGTGCCAGCTCACCGGCAGATTACGAGCAGTACTTC. Translated, it gives CASSPADYEQYF.

The chain links TRBV27 to TRBJ2-3; D might be TRBD1 (6 bases). CDR3 length: 14 residues. Germline CDR1 MNHEY, CDR2 SMNVEV (reference sequence). The ends were cut back, 4 bases at V and 8 bases at J, with 16 bases in the middle. CDR3 region: CASSSTLPGVTQYF. The CDR3 bases are TGTGCCAGCAGTTCAACCCTCCCAGGGGTTACGCAGTATTTT.

This clonotype was picked up a small number of times. V gene TRBV20-1 combines with J gene TRBJ2-7; 8 nucleotides align to TRBD2. J lost 3 bases, V lost 4 bases, and 2 bases had no gene match. Per germline, CDR1 DFQATT and CDR2 SNEGSKA (reference sequence). This CDR3 is 12 amino acids long. CDR3 region: CSATGGVYEQYF. The CDR3 region has the DNA TGCAGTGCTACGGGGGGGGTCTACGAGCAGTACTTC.